This T cell receptor beta chain originates from a study of early T cells in non-severe SARS-CoV-2 infection (dated by TCRdb to about 2021). About the investigation overall: TCR sequencing used bulk RNA from unsorted whole blood, so alpha and beta chains could not be paired.

Overall study outcomes, separate from this receptor: VDJdb matching was skewed toward anti-spike CD8 responses and likely underestimated virus-specific expansions by missing private and CD4 specificities.

This clonotype was seen only a few times. Its antigen is unknown. One base away there is no much larger clone; base qualities are not given. A case-control design nested within a healthcare worker cohort in London, UK, was used, with weekly nasopharyngeal swab PCR tests and blood sampling performed. Between 23 and 31 March 2020, the week of the UK lockdown, healthcare workers were enrolled and then followed up weekly for as long as 16 weeks. Libraries were prepared through 5' RACE. The sample was run on a NextSeq 500. Unique molecular identifiers were attached to individual cDNA molecules in the TCR library protocol so that sequencing error and PCR bias could be corrected. Both TCR alpha and beta chains were sequenced, and tight co-correlation was observed between alpha and beta sequence abundances in each sample. The paper's data handling went like this. V gene, J gene and CDR3 annotation of TCR sequences was performed with Decombinator V4. TCRs were defined as expanded if a significant change between any two time points was detected under a Poisson model with p below 0.0001. TCR abundances were normalised to the total number of TCRs sequenced in each sample and reported as counts per million. VDJdb, accessed 1 November 2021, was searched for CMV, EBV and SARS-CoV-2 annotated TCRs, excluding TCRs annotated for multiple antigens. TCRdb's own reprocessing of the public reads used fastp at Q25 and MiXCR and kept productive beta chains. Duplicate CDR3 protein sequences are folded into a single record with the most common DNA and genes. V and J calls and clone size were set by TCRdb, not the authors. This sample has around 26,000 distinct CDR3 sequences in its table, and approximately 4.4% of those were observed once. The ten biggest clones cover 5% to 8% of the sample.

The sequencing input was whole blood. The sequence came from an adult who was a healthcare worker with PCR-confirmed SARS-CoV-2 infection or an uninfected control (not recorded which).

The CDR3 sequence is CASSFRRDRAVGTGELFF. Here is the DNA: TGTGCCAGCAGTTTCCGACGGGACAGGGCGGTAGGCACCGGGGAGCTGTTTTTT. This sequence uses TRBV7-9 and TRBJ2-2; 9 middle bases align to TRBD1. The germline V and J ends show losses of 6 bases and 4 bases respectively, and no gene match explains 15 bases of the junction. The germline V gene (reference sequence) yields SEHNR for CDR1 and FQNEAQ for CDR2. The CDR3 goes from the cysteine to the phenylalanine over 18 residues. The kept DNA is CDR3 alone, 54 bases in frame from the first base. Joined to the reference TRBV7-9 and TRBJ2-2 proteins, this CDR3 gives the full variable domain: DTGVSQNPRHKITKRGQNVTFRCDPISEHNRLYWYRQTLGQGPEFLTYFQNEAQLEKSRLLSDRFSAERPKGSFSTLEIQRTEQGDSAMYLCASSFRRDRAVGTGELFFGEGSRLTVL.